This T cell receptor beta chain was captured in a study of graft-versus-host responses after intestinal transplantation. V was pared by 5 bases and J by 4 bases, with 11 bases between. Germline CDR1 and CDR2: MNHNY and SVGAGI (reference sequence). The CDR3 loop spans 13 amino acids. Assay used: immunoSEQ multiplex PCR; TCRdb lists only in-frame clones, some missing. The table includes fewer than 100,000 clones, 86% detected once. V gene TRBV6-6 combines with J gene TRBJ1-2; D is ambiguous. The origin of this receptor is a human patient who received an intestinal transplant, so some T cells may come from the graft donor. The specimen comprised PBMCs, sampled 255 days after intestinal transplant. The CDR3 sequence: CASSKTGIYGYTF. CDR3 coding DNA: TGTGCCAGCAGTAAAACCGGGATCTATGGCTACACCTTC.